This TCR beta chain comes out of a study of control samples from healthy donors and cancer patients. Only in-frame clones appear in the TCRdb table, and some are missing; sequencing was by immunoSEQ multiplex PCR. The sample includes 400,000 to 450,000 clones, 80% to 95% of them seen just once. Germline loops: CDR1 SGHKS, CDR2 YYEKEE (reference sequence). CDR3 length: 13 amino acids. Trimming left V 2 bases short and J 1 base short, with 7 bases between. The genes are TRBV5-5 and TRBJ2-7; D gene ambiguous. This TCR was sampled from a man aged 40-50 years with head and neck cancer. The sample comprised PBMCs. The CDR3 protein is CASSFGESYEQYF. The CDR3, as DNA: TGTGCCAGCAGCTTCGGTGAGTCCTACGAGCAGTACTTC.